This T cell receptor beta chain derives from a study of T cell responses to AZD1222 COVID-19 vaccine. Study-level results: Vaccine-associated CD4 TCRs ranged over spike, dominating at 160-218 and 743-854. Donors were chiefly white British, with a greater number of females, and clonal diversity was perhaps underestimated.

With respect to this clone: Its antigen remains unknown.

Pooled samples include second doses given at about 4 or 12 weeks. Clones were read by immunoSEQ multiplex PCR, and TCRdb kept only the in-frame ones, dropping some. This table has more than 90,000 clones, more than 70% appearing once. This specimen consisted of peripheral blood, obtained 28 days after the second AZD1222 dose. This TCR derives from an adult who received the AZD1222 COVID-19 vaccine.

CDR3 in DNA: TGTGCCAGCGGGACAGACCCAAGGGAAAAACTGTTTTTT. This codes for CASGTDPREKLFF. The V gene is TRBV2, the J gene TRBJ1-4; the match to TRBD1 covers 7 bases. V gave up 8 bases and J gave up 8 bases; unmatched junction bases: 8. The CDR3 contains 13 residues. Germline values: CDR1 SNHLY, CDR2 FYNNEI. Full variable domain (outside the CDR3, taken from reference TRBV2 and TRBJ1-4): EPEVTQTPSHQVTQMGQEVILRCVPISNHLYFYWYRQILGQKVEFLVSFYNNEISEKSEIFDDQFSVERPDGSNFTLKIRSTKLEDSAMYFCASGTDPREKLFFGSGTQLSVL.